This T cell receptor beta chain was captured in a study of beta chain features in type 1 diabetes. As every portion of the isolated RNA was reverse transcribed, the sequencing read expressed TCRB transcripts. The method was immunoSEQ multiplex PCR; TCRdb's version includes in-frame clones alone and lacks a portion of them. The sample yields around 280,000 clones, around 7.3% seen once. Germline trimming cut 3 bases from V and 6 bases from J; bases unmatched to any gene: 7. The CDR3 sequence is 15 residues long. CDR1 and CDR2 from the germline V gene are MNHEY and SMNVEV (reference sequence). Cells sorted by CD45RO/CCR7/CD25/CD127/CD95/CD27 comprised CD4+ naive, central memory, regulatory and stem cell-like memory cells.

The source material was central memory CD4+ T cells from blood. The receptor was derived from a woman aged 18-30 years in good health. The chain has TRBV27 and TRBJ2-5; 10 nucleotides line up with TRBD1. The CDR3: CASSLHGQGVKTQYF. The CDR3 DNA follows: TGTGCCAGCAGTTTGCACGGACAGGGGGTCAAGACCCAGTACTTC.